These 30 T cell receptor beta chains originate from one sample sequenced in a study of Tregs in tolerant kidney transplant recipients. TCRdb's copy holds only in-frame clones and misses some; the assay was immunoSEQ multiplex PCR. The data hold about 240,000 clones, with roughly 84% observed a single time. Sequenced material: CD4+ T cells from blood. These TCRs come from a human donor in good health.

The chain recombines TRBV5-4 with TRBJ2-1, with D maybe TRBD2 (7 bases). The CDR3 totals 19 residues. V was shortened by 1 base and J by 0 bases, with 20 bases between the two germline ends. In germline, CDR1 is SGHNT, CDR2 YYREEE (reference sequence). The CDR3 nucleotides are TGTGCCAGCAGCTTGAAGACTGCGCGGGGGCGAAACTCCTACAATGAGCAGTTCTTC. This sequence encodes CASSLKTARGRNSYNEQFF.

The rearrangement links TRBV10-1 to TRBJ2-3; possible D gene TRBD2, 5 bases. The CDR3 length is 13 residues. Per the germline V gene, CDR1 is WNHNN and CDR2 is SYGVQD (reference sequence). V dropped 4 bases and J dropped 3 bases, with 8 bases sitting between them. The CDR3 reads CASSAVATDTQYF. CDR3 DNA sequence: TGCGCCAGCAGTGCAGTAGCGACAGATACGCAGTATTTT.

The chain has TRBV7-9 and TRBJ2-1; 7 positions match TRBD1. CDR1 is SEHNR, CDR2 FQNEAQ, per germline (reference sequence). This CDR3 has 14 amino acids. J was trimmed by 9 bases and V by 5 bases; bases with no gene match: 10. The CDR3 here is CASSNPGGTAEQFF. The CDR3 nucleotides are TGTGCCAGCAGCAACCCAGGGGGAACGGCTGAGCAGTTCTTC.

The V call is TRBV27, the J call TRBJ2-3; D gene unclear. CDR3 length: 13 residues. V was trimmed by 6 bases and J by 2 bases, leaving 9 bases between them. Germline V gives CDR1 MNHEY, CDR2 SMNVEV (reference sequence). The CDR3 DNA sequence: TGTGCCAGCAGCCCTGAGACCACAGATACGCAGTATTTT. As protein: CASSPETTDTQYF.

This chain links TRBV11-3 with TRBJ2-4; 9 bases align to TRBD1. V lost 5 bases to trimming and J lost 0 bases; unmatched junction nucleotides: 8. The CDR3 is 17 amino acids. Germline V lookup: CDR1 SGHNT, CDR2 YENEEA. The CDR3 DNA reads TGTGCCAGCAGCACAGGGGGCGCGGATCTAGCCAAAAACATTCAGTACTTC. Amino acids: CASSTGGADLAKNIQYF.

V and J are TRBV4-1 and TRBJ2-3; perhaps TRBD1 as D (5 bases). Germline CDR1 MGHRA, CDR2 YSYEKL. The CDR3 length is 14 residues. The V and J ends lost 2 bases and 3 bases respectively, with 9 bases between them. For the CDR3, the DNA is TGCGCCAGCAGCCAACAGGGTTGGACAGATACGCAGTATTTT. This encodes CASSQQGWTDTQYF.

This chain joins TRBV7-3 and TRBJ2-3; 8 bases are shared with TRBD2. The CDR3 is made up of 15 amino acids. V was pared by 3 bases and J by 4 bases, with 6 bases of the junction left unmatched. In germline, CDR1 is SGHTA, CDR2 FQGTGA. The CDR3 sequence is CASSLSGGRADTQYF. The CDR3 DNA follows: TGTGCCAGCAGCTTGAGCGGGGGCCGTGCAGATACGCAGTATTTT.

The chain is built from TRBV29-1 and TRBJ2-3, with a weak D call TRBD1 (7 bases). Trimming took 4 bases from V and 4 from J, leaving 15 bases between them. This CDR3 has 14 residues. The germline gives CDR1 SQVTM, CDR2 ANQGSEA. The CDR3 is CSVGAGGYADTQYF. CDR3 DNA: TGCAGCGTTGGGGCAGGGGGGTACGCAGATACGCAGTATTTT.

The rearrangement joins TRBV6-5 to TRBJ2-1, with TRBD1 as a possible D gene (5 bases). Per germline, CDR1 MNHEY and CDR2 SVGAGI. This CDR3 has 15 amino acids. V lost 6 bases to trimming and J lost 7 bases, with 19 bases between them. CDR3 nucleotides: TGTGCCAGCAGCTCCCCAGGGCGAGGTAGGAATGAGCAGTTCTTC. Translation: CASSSPGRGRNEQFF.

As concerns this clone: The sample contains more than one DNA sequence encoding this CDR3. The rearrangement joins TRBV7-3 to TRBJ1-6; D remains ambiguous. The CDR3 is 14 residues long. The V end was cut by 3 bases, the J end by 7 bases, with 10 bases between. Germline V gene data show CDR1 as SGHTA and CDR2 as FQGTGA. The CDR3 DNA reads TGTGCCAGCAGCTTGGGCGGAGAGAATTCACCCCTCCACTTT. Translation: CASSLGGENSPLHF.

The chain recombines TRBV7-6 with TRBJ2-2; no clear D gene. Germline assignment: CDR1 SGHVS and CDR2 FNYEAQ. The CDR3 runs to 15 residues. V lost 1 base and J 1 base, leaving 7 bases between the germline ends. As DNA, the CDR3 is TGTGCCAGCAGCTTAGTGCATCAGAACACCGGGGAGCTGTTTTTT. Its protein is CASSLVHQNTGELFF.

This sequence joins TRBV6-5 and TRBJ2-3; 8 nucleotides line up with TRBD2. This CDR3 is built from 16 residues. V was clipped by 4 bases and J by 5 bases; unmatched bases: 11. Germline CDR1 and CDR2: MNHEY and SVGAGI. CDR3: CASSSPGGRKVDTQYF. The CDR3 DNA sequence: TGTGCCAGCAGTTCCCCCGGCGGGAGGAAGGTAGATACGCAGTATTTT.

This chain connects TRBV11-1 to TRBJ2-5, with TRBD1 as a possible D gene (6 bases). The germline V gene encodes CDR1 SGHAT and CDR2 FQDESV (reference sequence). Trimming stripped 5 bases from V and 1 base from J, with 14 bases between. The CDR3 length is 15 residues. CDR3 DNA: TGTGCCAGCAGCGCCCGACAGGCCCTCCAAGAGACCCAGTACTTC. Amino acids: CASSARQALQETQYF.

V is TRBV9 and J is TRBJ2-1; possible D gene TRBD2, 5 bases. Trimming took off 2 bases at V and 6 bases at J, with 9 bases between the two ends. Germline lookup yields CDR1 SGDLS and CDR2 YYNGEE. This CDR3 has 13 residues. CDR3 protein: CASSVGVPNEQFF. The CDR3 bases are TGTGCCAGCAGCGTGGGAGTCCCCAATGAGCAGTTCTTC.

The V and J genes are TRBV2 and TRBJ2-7; 7 bases are a match to TRBD1. The germline V gene has CDR1 SNHLY and CDR2 FYNNEI. The CDR3 is made up of 15 amino acids. V shed 6 bases, J shed 4 bases, and the junction held 12 bases outside the gene matches. This CDR3 reads CASRPTGQTPYEQYF. The CDR3, as DNA: TGTGCCAGCAGACCGACGGGACAGACCCCTTACGAGCAGTACTTC.

The chain carries TRBV18 and TRBJ2-1; 7 bases map to TRBD2. The CDR3 spans 15 residues. Germline V CDR1 and CDR2: KGHSH, LQKENI. The ends lost 1 base at V and 2 bases at J; junction bases unmatched: 2. CDR3 region: CASSPQRGPYNEQFF. The CDR3 DNA reads as TGTGCCAGCTCACCACAGCGGGGCCCCTACAATGAGCAGTTCTTC.

There are a few counts of this clone. This chain links TRBV6-6 with TRBJ1-3, with 12 bases identical to TRBD1. CDR1 and CDR2 from the germline V gene are MNHNY and SVGAGI (reference sequence). The ends lost 1 base at V and 9 bases at J; junction bases unmatched: 4. The CDR3 totals 15 residues. CDR3 bases: TGTGCCAGCAGTTACTGGGACAGGGGGCGAGGCACCATATATTTT. Encoded protein: CASSYWDRGRGTIYF.

The chain employs TRBV9 and TRBJ2-1, with 10 nucleotides matching TRBD2. V gave up 1 base and J gave up 9 bases; unmatched junction bases: 10. Germline CDR1 SGDLS, CDR2 YYNGEE. This CDR3 is built from 16 residues. The CDR3 coding sequence is TGTGCCAGCAGCGTACTAGCGGGGGCCAAAACGGGTGAGCAGTTCTTC. Protein sequence: CASSVLAGAKTGEQFF. Drawing the rest from reference TRBV9 and TRBJ2-1, the complete variable domain is DSGVTQTPKHLITATGQRVTLRCSPRSGDLSVYWYQQSLDQGLQFLIQYYNGEERAKGNILERFSAQQFPDLHSELNLSSLELGDSALYFCASSVLAGAKTGEQFFGPGTRLTVL.

This sequence joins TRBV4-1 and TRBJ2-2; TRBD1 matches 9 bases. Germline V lookup: CDR1 MGHRA, CDR2 YSYEKL. This CDR3 is 17 amino acids long. The junction had 8 bases not matched to a gene; V was cut back by 4 bases and J by 2 bases. DNA of the CDR3: TGCGCCAGCAGCCCCCAAGACAGGGGGATAAACACCGGGGAGCTGTTTTTT. Protein product: CASSPQDRGINTGELFF.

This clone has just one count. V and J are TRBV19 and TRBJ2-5, with a tentative D call TRBD1 (7 bases). Germline V gene sequence: CDR1 LNHDA, CDR2 SQIVND (reference sequence). The CDR3 has 15 amino acids. Trimming took off 3 bases at V and 5 bases at J, with 16 bases between the two ends. Here the CDR3 reads CASSITTGRWETQYF. Written as DNA, the CDR3 is TGTGCCAGTAGTATTACGACAGGGAGGTGGGAGACCCAGTACTTC. The full variable domain, with the rest looked up from reference TRBV19 and TRBJ2-5, is DGGITQSPKYLFRKEGQNVTLSCEQNLNHDAMYWYRQDPGQGLRLIYYSQIVNDFQKGDIAEGYSVSREKKESFPLTVTSAQKNPTAFYLCASSITTGRWETQYFGPGTRLLVL.

The chain's CDR3 is CASSKEGSIYEQYF. DNA of the CDR3: TGTGCCAGCAGTAAAGAGGGTTCGATCTACGAGCAGTACTTC. The chain combines TRBV25-1 with TRBJ2-7; D is possibly TRBD2 (5 bases). V lost 5 bases to trimming and J lost 3 bases, with 14 bases between them. The CDR3 runs to 14 residues. The germline V gene encodes CDR1 MGHDK and CDR2 SYGVNS.

This chain links TRBV6-5 with TRBJ1-2, with TRBD1 as a possible D gene (5 bases). Germline CDR1 reads MNHEY; CDR2 reads SVGAGI. CDR3 length equals 14 residues. V was shortened by 5 bases and J by 5 bases, with 15 bases between the two germline ends. Written as DNA, the CDR3 is TGTGCCAGCAGTCCCCGGAGGGGCCCTTATGGCTACACCTTC. It yields the protein CASSPRRGPYGYTF.

The genes are TRBV27 and TRBJ2-1, with TRBD1 matching over 10 bases. V trimming: 6 bases; J trimming: 2 bases; junction bases outside the gene matches: 1. The germline CDR1 and CDR2 sequences are MNHEY and SMNVEV (reference sequence). The CDR3 spans 14 residues. As DNA, the CDR3 is TGTGCCAGCAGCGACAGGGGGCCCTACAATGAGCAGTTCTTC. The encoded protein is CASSDRGPYNEQFF.

This chain uses TRBV4-2 with TRBJ2-7; maybe TRBD2 (5 bases). V was pared by 0 bases and J by 3 bases, with 12 bases between. CDR1 is LGHNA and CDR2 is YNFKEQ in the germline V gene. There are 15 residues in the CDR3. CDR3 region: CASSQEMAGNYEQYF. DNA for the CDR3: TGTGCCAGCAGCCAAGAAATGGCGGGTAACTACGAGCAGTACTTC.

This clone was recorded a few times. The chain combines TRBV5-1 with TRBJ2-1; D is tentatively TRBD1 or TRBD2 (5 bases each). V was cut by 3 bases and J by 12 bases, with 19 bases left in between. CDR1 and CDR2 (germline): SGHRS, YFSETQ. The CDR3 length is 14 residues. DNA of the CDR3: TGCGCCAGCAGCTCGGGTGTTCGGGGCCGCGGGCAGTTCTTC. Its protein is CASSSGVRGRGQFF.

The chain recombines TRBV7-2 with TRBJ1-5; 9 bases agree with TRBD1. Germline CDR1 SGHTA, CDR2 FQGNSA. Trimming at V came to 5 bases and at J to 4 bases, leaving 6 bases not matched to a gene. The CDR3 is 15 residues long. As DNA, the CDR3 is TGTGCCAGCAGCCGTGGACAGGGGACTAATCAGCCCCAGCATTTT. This translates into CASSRGQGTNQPQHF. The entire variable domain, with the rest obtained from reference TRBV7-2 and TRBJ1-5, is as follows: GAGVSQSPSNKVTEKGKDVELRCDPISGHTALYWYRQSLGQGLEFLIYFQGNSAPDKSGLPSDRFSAERTGGSVSTLTIQRTQQEDSAVYLCASSRGQGTNQPQHFGDGTRLSIL.

The chain is built from TRBV29-1 and TRBJ1-1; TRBD1 might be the D (6 bases). The germline gives CDR1 SQVTM, CDR2 ANQGSEA. With 8 bases removed from V and 7 bases from J, the gap between germline ends came to 17 bases. CDR3 length: 12 amino acids. As DNA, the CDR3 is TGCAGCCCGAACAGGGATCTAGGTGAAGCTTTCTTT. It yields the protein CSPNRDLGEAFF. Based on the CDR3 plus reference TRBV29-1 and TRBJ1-1, the full variable domain is SAVISQKPSRDICQRGTSLTIQCQVDSQVTMMFWYRQQPGQSLTLIATANQGSEATYESGFVIDKFPISRPNLTFSTLTVSNMSPEDSSIYLCSPNRDLGEAFFGQGTRLTVV.

This chain links TRBV10-2 with TRBJ1-2; the match to TRBD1 covers 9 bases. J lost 4 bases, V lost 4 bases, and 7 bases had no gene match. The CDR3 is 15 amino acids. The V gene's germline CDR1 is WSHSY and CDR2 SAAADI. The CDR3 DNA reads TGCGCCAGCAGTGGGGGACAGGGCAGGGGCTATGGCTACACCTTC. Protein sequence: CASSGGQGRGYGYTF.

The rearrangement uses TRBV7-9 and TRBJ1-1; the D is unclear. V lost 5 bases and J lost 3, with 10 bases in between. Germline CDR1 SEHNR, CDR2 FQNEAQ (reference sequence). This CDR3 contains 13 residues. This CDR3 is CASSAAGDTEAFF. CDR3 in DNA: TGTGCCAGCAGCGCAGCGGGTGACACTGAAGCTTTCTTT.

The chain has TRBV5-1 and TRBJ2-5; D might be TRBD2 (5 bases). Germline CDR1 and CDR2: SGHRS and YFSETQ. This CDR3 is 15 amino acids long. Trimming stripped 1 base from V and 10 bases from J, with 20 bases between. CDR3 nucleotide sequence: TGCGCCAGCAGCTTGTATGGTACGATAAGGAGGATCCAGTACTTC. Residues: CASSLYGTIRRIQYF.